This note documents a single T cell receptor (beta chain) sequence. Its specificity is not known. This entry is derived from a study of T cell repertoires in cytomegalovirus infection. Study summary: Based on public TCR beta signatures, there were indications of CMV infection and of a matching HLA type. Study-wide findings and caveats: In two of eight donors, the top clonotype was HLA-C-restricted CMV-specific. CMV carriers with the relevant HLA were identified by cumulative public TCR beta family frequency.

TCRdb used MiXCR to reprocess the reads, holding one entry per CDR3 protein. The sample lists around 530,000 distinct CDR3 sequences; 26% were seen once. CDR1 and CDR2 (germline): GTSNPN, SVGIG (reference sequence). The V and J ends lost 5 bases and 1 base, in that order; junction bases with no gene match: 3. CDR3 length: 13 residues. This TCR came from a human donor in good health (CMV status not recorded). Some clones in this sample may be carry-over from other donors' samples. This chain links TRBV30 with TRBJ1-1, with 8 nucleotides matching TRBD1. Sequencing used PBMCs. The CDR3 is CAWAGTGNTEAFF. The CDR3 region has the DNA TGTGCCTGGGCCGGGACAGGGAACACTGAAGCTTTCTTT.